Each of the 27 T cell receptor beta chains below was sequenced from the same sample in a study of blood T cell repertoires in COVID-19. Libraries were prepared by immunoSEQ multiplex PCR; TCRdb keeps only in-frame clonotypes and omits some of them. Among around 250,000 clones, approximately 80% were seen once, and the ten largest hold around 2%. Sequenced: peripheral blood. Receptor source: a young man who had recovered from COVID-19.

V is TRBV5-1 and J is TRBJ2-7; tentatively, D is TRBD1 (6 bases). The CDR3 loop spans 15 amino acids. Trimming took off 4 bases at V and 0 bases at J, with 14 bases between the two ends. The germline gives CDR1 SGHRS, CDR2 YFSETQ. CDR3 sequence reads: CASSTGHGASYEQYF. CDR3 DNA sequence: TGCGCCAGCAGCACGGGACACGGAGCCTCCTACGAGCAGTACTTC. The full variable domain, in which reference TRBV5-1 and TRBJ2-7 provide the parts outside the CDR3, is KAGVTQTPRYLIKTRGQQVTLSCSPISGHRSVSWYQQTPGQGLQFLFEYFSETQRNKGNFPGRFSGRQFSNSRSEMNVSTLELGDSALYLCASSTGHGASYEQYFGPGTRLTVT.

This chain connects TRBV11-2 to TRBJ1-2; D is uncertain. The V end was cut by 1 base, the J end by 5 bases, with 11 bases between. The CDR3 covers 14 residues. The V gene's germline CDR1 is SGHAT and CDR2 FQNNGV. The CDR3 DNA is TGTGCCAGCAGCTTAGGGCACGCGGCTTATGGCTACACCTTC. This gives the protein CASSLGHAAYGYTF.

In this sample, this clone turned up a few times. This rearrangement joins TRBV5-1 to TRBJ2-1; unclear D gene. Germline loops: CDR1 SGHRS, CDR2 YFSETQ. This CDR3 region has 14 residues. Trimming shortened V by 2 bases and J by 1 base, and 7 bases separated the two germline ends. The CDR3 nucleotides are TGCGCCAGCAGCTTCGACTCTTCCTACAATGAGCAGTTCTTC. It codes for CASSFDSSYNEQFF.

The chain carries TRBV5-1 and TRBJ1-2; a possible D gene is TRBD1 (5 bases). The V gene lost 4 bases and the J gene lost 4 bases, with 14 bases spanning the gap. The CDR3 runs to 14 residues. CDR1 is SGHRS, CDR2 YFSETQ, per germline. The CDR3: CASSAGVRGYGYTF. CDR3 DNA sequence: TGCGCCAGCAGCGCGGGGGTGAGGGGCTATGGCTACACCTTC.

This clone appeared a few times. The CDR3 nucleotides are TGTGCCAGCAGCTTAGCCAGTATCTTTGACGAGCAGTACTTC. Translation: CASSLASIFDEQYF. V gene TRBV7-9 combines with J gene TRBJ2-7; no clear D. CDR1 and CDR2 (germline): SEHNR, FQNEAQ (reference sequence). This CDR3 has 14 residues. V was trimmed by 0 bases and J by 5 bases, leaving 11 bases between them.

This clone has just one count. The chain uses TRBV4-2 and TRBJ2-3, with 14 bases fitting TRBD2. This CDR3 region has 16 residues. Germline V lookup: CDR1 LGHNA, CDR2 YNFKEQ. Germline trimming cut 4 bases from V and 4 bases from J; bases unmatched to any gene: 4. This CDR3 is CASSLRLAGGPDTQYF. DNA of the CDR3: TGTGCCAGCAGCCTCCGACTAGCGGGGGGGCCAGATACGCAGTATTTT.

The chain joins TRBV7-3 to TRBJ2-7; D is perhaps TRBD2 (6 bases). The CDR3 totals 13 residues. Trimming took 5 bases from V and 7 from J, leaving 15 bases between them. CDR1 and CDR2 (germline): SGHTA, FQGTGA. The CDR3 nucleotides are TGTGCCAGCAGCCGGGACTCTGAGGGGGAGCAGTACTTC. Its translation: CASSRDSEGEQYF. Looking up the rest from reference TRBV7-3 and TRBJ2-7 gives the full variable domain: GAGVSQTPSNKVTEKGKYVELRCDPISGHTALYWYRQSLGQGPEFLIYFQGTGAADDSGLPNDRFFAVRPEGSVSTLKIQRTERGDSAVYLCASSRDSEGEQYFGPGTRLTVT.

This clone has only one observation. The chain's CDR3 is CAIRDRDRGNQETQYF. CDR3 nucleotide sequence: TGTGCCATCAGAGACCGGGACAGGGGGAATCAAGAGACCCAGTACTTC. The chain couples TRBV10-3 to TRBJ2-5; 11 nucleotides align to TRBD1. Germline V gives CDR1 ENHRY, CDR2 SYGVKD. CDR3 length: 16 amino acids. V lost 6 bases, J lost 2 bases, and 8 bases stayed unmatched.

The chain couples TRBV15 to TRBJ1-6; TRBD1 matches 9 bases. V shed 1 base, J shed 14 bases, and the junction held 6 bases outside the gene matches. Germline CDR1 is LNHNV and CDR2 is YYDKDF (reference sequence). The CDR3 runs to 14 residues. CDR3 sequence: CATSRADRGASLHF. The CDR3 DNA reads as TGTGCCACCAGCAGAGCGGACAGGGGCGCGTCCCTCCACTTT.

J is TRBJ2-5 and V is TRBV4-2, with 10 bases aligning to TRBD2. Germline V CDR1 and CDR2: LGHNA, YNFKEQ. The CDR3 extends over 17 amino acids. J lost 4 bases, V lost 1 base, and 9 bases had no gene match. Here the CDR3 DNA reads TGTGCCAGCAGCCAAGCGTCGGTAGCGGGGGGAGGAGAGACCCAGTACTTC. Protein: CASSQASVAGGGETQYF.

V and J are TRBV11-2 and TRBJ1-2, with 8 bases that match TRBD1. CDR1 SGHAT and CDR2 FQNNGV come from the germline V gene. This CDR3 has 15 amino acids. Germline trimming cut 3 bases from V and 7 bases from J; bases unmatched to any gene: 10. The CDR3 nucleotides read TGTGCCAGCAGCTTCGACAGCAGGGGGCTGGCTGGCTACACCTTC. Translation: CASSFDSRGLAGYTF.

This clone showed up just a few times. The V call is TRBV10-3, the J call TRBJ1-2, with 9 bases lining up with TRBD1. Germline V CDR1 and CDR2: ENHRY, SYGVKD. This CDR3 spans 15 amino acids. Trimming at V came to 4 bases and at J to 8 bases, leaving 11 bases not matched to a gene. CDR3 coding DNA: TGTGCCATCAGTGGCCGGGACAGGGAAAAAGCGGGCTACACCTTC. This gives the protein CAISGRDREKAGYTF.

This chain uses TRBV4-2 with TRBJ2-1; 10 bases are a match to TRBD2. CDR3 size: 15 residues. Germline V CDR1 and CDR2: LGHNA, YNFKEQ. The V and J ends lost 3 bases and 4 bases, in that order; junction bases with no gene match: 3. The CDR3 DNA reads as TGTGCCAGCAGCCAGCGGACTAGCGGTTACAATGAGCAGTTCTTC. Its translation is CASSQRTSGYNEQFF.

There are a few counts of this clone. V usage is TRBV2 and J usage is TRBJ2-1; D may be TRBD2 (7 bases). Germline V lookup: CDR1 SNHLY, CDR2 FYNNEI. V was shortened by 6 bases and J by 8 bases, with 11 bases between the two germline ends. This CDR3 comprises 12 residues. The CDR3, as DNA: TGTGCCAGCAGCGCGGGGGCGGATGAGCAGTTCTTC. It codes for CASSAGADEQFF.

The chain uses TRBV5-1 and TRBJ2-3; 15 bases align to TRBD2. CDR1 and CDR2 from the germline V gene are SGHRS and YFSETQ. The CDR3 extends over 14 amino acids. Unmatched junction bases numbered 4, after V lost 0 bases and J lost 14 bases. The CDR3 DNA is TGCGCCAGCAGCTTGGAGGGACTAGCGGGGGGTTTGTATTTT. Encoded protein: CASSLEGLAGGLYF.

The V and J genes are TRBV6-5 and TRBJ2-3, with TRBD2 matching 7 bases. V lost 5 bases to trimming and J lost 4 bases; unmatched junction nucleotides: 9. The CDR3 is 15 amino acids. Germline V CDR1 and CDR2: MNHEY, SVGAGI. CDR3 sequence reads: CASSPGLGRADTQYF. DNA for the CDR3: TGTGCCAGCAGTCCGGGACTGGGGAGGGCAGATACGCAGTATTTT.

The genes are TRBV11-2 and TRBJ2-3, with D tentatively TRBD1 (5 bases). CDR1 is SGHAT, CDR2 FQNNGV, per germline. This CDR3 is built from 14 residues. Trimming pared 3 bases from V and 2 bases from J, leaving 9 bases between. The CDR3 DNA reads as TGTGCCAGCAGCTTCCGACAGACCACAGATACGCAGTATTTT. Protein: CASSFRQTTDTQYF.

The V call is TRBV28, the J call TRBJ2-5, with D maybe TRBD1 (6 bases). This CDR3 has 15 amino acids. Germline CDR1 MDHEN, CDR2 SYDVKM. The germline V and J ends were trimmed by 5 bases and 2 bases, with 15 bases remaining between them. The CDR3 loop is CASSTPGAAQETQYF. DNA for the CDR3: TGTGCCAGCAGTACCCCAGGGGCCGCACAAGAGACCCAGTACTTC.

The rearrangement links TRBV7-2 to TRBJ2-3, with 8 bases fitting TRBD2. The CDR3 loop spans 16 amino acids. Germline V lookup: CDR1 SGHTA, CDR2 FQGNSA. After removal of 3 bases from V and 2 bases from J, the junction contained 7 bases not matched to a gene. The CDR3 sequence is CASSFMSGGFTDTQYF. The CDR3 nucleotides read TGTGCCAGCAGCTTCATGAGCGGGGGCTTCACAGATACGCAGTATTTT.

In DNA, the CDR3 is TGTGCCAGCCTAGGGGGCCATAGCAATCAGCCCCAGCATTTT. It is translated as CASLGGHSNQPQHF. V gene TRBV28 combines with J gene TRBJ1-5, with TRBD1 matching 7 bases. Germline V CDR1 and CDR2: MDHEN, SYDVKM. The CDR3 is made up of 14 amino acids. The ends lost 8 bases at V and 0 bases at J; junction bases unmatched: 4.

The genes are TRBV28 and TRBJ1-2, with D tentatively TRBD1 (5 bases). The V end lost 4 bases, the J end lost 5 bases, and 11 bases lay between the germline ends. CDR3 length: 13 amino acids. CDR1 MDHEN and CDR2 SYDVKM come from the germline V gene. The CDR3 protein is CASSSGNEYGYTF. The CDR3 nucleotides are TGTGCCAGCAGTTCAGGGAACGAGTATGGCTACACCTTC.

This chain connects TRBV24-1 to TRBJ2-2, with 9 positions matching TRBD2. The CDR3 totals 15 residues. CDR1 is KGHDR, CDR2 SFDVKD, per germline. V was clipped by 3 bases and J by 4 bases; unmatched bases: 2. In DNA, the CDR3 is TGTGCCACCAGTGATCCTAGCGGGGTCACCGGGGAGCTGTTTTTT. This translates into CATSDPSGVTGELFF.

The chain recombines TRBV10-3 with TRBJ2-3; TRBD2 matches 15 bases. Germline V gene sequence: CDR1 ENHRY, CDR2 SYGVKD. Trimming took 2 bases from V and 5 from J; bases not matched to a gene: 8. This CDR3 contains 18 residues. The CDR3 protein is CAISEPGLAGGRIDTQYF. The CDR3 DNA reads as TGTGCCATCAGTGAGCCAGGACTAGCGGGGGGGCGAATAGATACGCAGTATTTT.

The chain joins TRBV19 to TRBJ1-2, with TRBD1 as a possible D gene (5 bases). Germline values: CDR1 LNHDA, CDR2 SQIVND (reference sequence). V lost 7 bases, J lost 0 bases, and 12 bases lay in between. CDR3 size: 14 residues. Here the CDR3 reads CASTIGGTNYGYTF. CDR3 nucleotides: TGTGCCAGTACCATCGGGGGAACTAACTATGGCTACACCTTC.

A few counts support this clone. The chain employs TRBV29-1 and TRBJ1-1; tentatively, D is TRBD1 (6 bases). CDR1 is SQVTM, CDR2 ANQGSEA, per germline. This CDR3 is built from 14 residues. Trimming removed 2 bases from V and 4 bases from J, with 14 bases in between. The CDR3 spells CSVESLGAGTEAFF. The CDR3 DNA follows: TGCAGCGTTGAATCCTTGGGGGCCGGCACTGAAGCTTTCTTT.

As concerns this clone: This CDR3 is also generated by other DNA sequences in the sample. The chain combines TRBV12-3 or TRBV12-4 with TRBJ2-1; D ambiguous. The V gene lost 6 bases and the J gene lost 7 bases, with 7 bases spanning the gap. The CDR3 runs to 11 residues. Here the CDR3 DNA reads TGTGCCAGCAGGCGTGGTAATGAGCAGTTCTTC. Translation: CASRRGNEQFF.

The chain carries TRBV18 and TRBJ2-1; D is undetermined. Germline CDR1 KGHSH, CDR2 LQKENI. The V end was cut by 4 bases, the J end by 8 bases, with 9 bases between. The CDR3 sequence is 12 residues long. CDR3 loop: CASSLQQDEQFF. DNA for the CDR3: TGTGCCAGCTCACTCCAACAAGATGAGCAGTTCTTC.